This is a list of T cell receptor beta chains from one sample in a study of T cells in Graves' hyperthyroidism and ophthalmopathy. A single record per CDR3 protein comes from TCRdb applying MiXCR to the multiplex PCR reads. The table shows 250,000 or so distinct CDR3 sequences, with 15% occurring only once. The source material was blood. The receptors here all came from a woman aged 45 to 65 with Graves' hyperthyroidism that later progressed to Graves' ophthalmopathy. Both conserved end residues are part of each CDR3. The D gene is left open where the match is weak. Only some rows state a clone size, as once, few, many or a class for expanded clones.

DNA	CDR3	D	V	J	size
TGTGCCAGCAGAACAGCGGGGGGCACCGGGGAGCTGTTTTTT	CASRTAGGTGELFF	TRBD2	TRBV7-9	TRBJ2-2	-
TGTGCCAGCAGCTGCACAGGGGGTGAAGCTTTCTTT	CASSCTGGEAFF	TRBD1	TRBV11-3	TRBJ1-1	-
TGTGCCAGCTCGCCGAGAGCAGGGGGTTCCGTGGCTTTCTTT	CASSPRAGGSVAFF	TRBD1	TRBV18	TRBJ1-1	many
TGTGCCTGGAGTGCTACGAGGGAGACCCAGTACTTC	CAWSATRETQYF	-	TRBV30	TRBJ2-5	many
TGTGCCAGCAGCGTAGGAACAGGGCCCAGGGAGCAGTTCTTC	CASSVGTGPREQFF	-	TRBV9	TRBJ2-1	-
TGTGCCACTGGACTAGCCGACATTCAGTACTTC	CATGLADIQYF	TRBD2	TRBV10-3	TRBJ2-4	-
TGTGCCAGCAGTTTATCCGGGTTACAAGGAAACACCATATATTTT	CASSLSGLQGNTIYF	-	TRBV28	TRBJ1-3	many
TGTGCCAGCAGCGTAGGAGGAGAGGACTCCTACGAGCAGTACTTC	CASSVGGEDSYEQYF	-	TRBV9	TRBJ2-7	many
TGTGCCAGCAGAGGGACTAGCGGACGCACAGATACGCAGTATTTT	CASRGTSGRTDTQYF	TRBD2	TRBV11-1	TRBJ2-3	-
TGTGCCAGCTACCTGGCGGGGGACGGCACTGAAGCTTTCTTT	CASYLAGDGTEAFF	-	TRBV28	TRBJ1-1	many
TGTGCCAGCAGCCCCGATGGGGATGATGAGCAGTTCTTC	CASSPDGDDEQFF	-	TRBV6-1	TRBJ2-1	few
TGTGCCAGTAGTAAGGCGAGACCCTACGAGCAGTACTTC	CASSKARPYEQYF	-	TRBV19	TRBJ2-7	-
TGTGCCAGCGGTGGGGGGTTTTGGGGTGGTTGGATTCAGTACTTC	CASGGGFWGGWIQYF	-	TRBV19	TRBJ2-4	few
TGTGCCAGCCGATTGGGGACAGGGAGGGCAACTAATGAAAAACTGTTTTTT	CASRLGTGRATNEKLFF	TRBD1	TRBV3-1	TRBJ1-4	many
TGTGCCAGCTCAGTCCAATGGGGAGAGACCCAGTACTTC	CASSVQWGETQYF	-	TRBV18	TRBJ2-5	many
TGTGCCAGCAGCTCCGCGAGTCGACTAGCGGGAGGGCATAGGGAGACCCAGTACTTC	CASSSASRLAGGHRETQYF	TRBD2	TRBV7-8	TRBJ2-5	many
TGCGCCAGCAGCTTGGCTCCAGGGTCTTTTATCTACGAGCAGTACTTC	CASSLAPGSFIYEQYF	-	TRBV5-1	TRBJ2-7	many
TGTGCCATCAGTGCCGGGACAGGGCTTTCTGAAGCTTTCTTT	CAISAGTGLSEAFF	TRBD1	TRBV10-3	TRBJ1-1	many
TGTGCCAGCAGTGAACGGGGTTTGGACAACACTGAAGCTTTCTTT	CASSERGLDNTEAFF	-	TRBV6-1	TRBJ1-1	many
TGTGCCAGCAGTGAATCAGGACAGGGAAGAGGGAACACTGAAGCTTTCTTT	CASSESGQGRGNTEAFF	TRBD1	TRBV6-1	TRBJ1-1	many